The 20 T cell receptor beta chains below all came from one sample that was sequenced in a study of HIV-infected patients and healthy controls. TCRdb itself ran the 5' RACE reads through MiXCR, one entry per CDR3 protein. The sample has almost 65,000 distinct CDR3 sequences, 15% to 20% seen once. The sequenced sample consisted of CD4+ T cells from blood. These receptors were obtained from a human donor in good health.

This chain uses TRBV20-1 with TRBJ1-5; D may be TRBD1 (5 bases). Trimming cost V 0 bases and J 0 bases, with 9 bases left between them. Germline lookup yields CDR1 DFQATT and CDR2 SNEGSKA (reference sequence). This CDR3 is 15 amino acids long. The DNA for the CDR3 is TGCAGTGCTAGAGATGGCGGACATAGCAATCAGCCCCAGCATTTT. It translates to CSARDGGHSNQPQHF.

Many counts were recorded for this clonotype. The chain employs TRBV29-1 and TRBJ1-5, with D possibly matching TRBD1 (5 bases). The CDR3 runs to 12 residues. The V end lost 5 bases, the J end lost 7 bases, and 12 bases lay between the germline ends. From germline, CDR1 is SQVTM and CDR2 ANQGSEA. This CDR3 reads CSVWDGGQPQHF. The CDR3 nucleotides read TGCAGCGTTTGGGACGGAGGACAGCCCCAGCATTTT.

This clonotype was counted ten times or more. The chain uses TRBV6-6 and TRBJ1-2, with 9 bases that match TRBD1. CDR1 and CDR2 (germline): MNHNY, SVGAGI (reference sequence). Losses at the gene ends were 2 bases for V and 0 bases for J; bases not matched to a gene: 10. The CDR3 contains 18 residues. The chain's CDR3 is CASSYPRPDRGANYGYTF. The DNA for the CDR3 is TGTGCCAGCAGTTACCCTAGACCGGACAGGGGAGCTAACTATGGCTACACCTTC.

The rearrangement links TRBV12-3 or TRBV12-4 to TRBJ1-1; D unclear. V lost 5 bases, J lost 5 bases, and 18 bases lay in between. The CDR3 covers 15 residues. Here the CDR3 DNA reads TGTGCCAGCAGTAATGAACCAATTCGAGAGACTGAAGCTTTCTTT. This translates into CASSNEPIRETEAFF.

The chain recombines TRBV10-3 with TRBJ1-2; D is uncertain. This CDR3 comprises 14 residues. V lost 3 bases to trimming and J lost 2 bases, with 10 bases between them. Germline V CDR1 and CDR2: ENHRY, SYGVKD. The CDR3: CAISDGRLNYGYTF. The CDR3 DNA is TGTGCCATCAGTGATGGGCGGCTCAACTATGGCTACACCTTC.

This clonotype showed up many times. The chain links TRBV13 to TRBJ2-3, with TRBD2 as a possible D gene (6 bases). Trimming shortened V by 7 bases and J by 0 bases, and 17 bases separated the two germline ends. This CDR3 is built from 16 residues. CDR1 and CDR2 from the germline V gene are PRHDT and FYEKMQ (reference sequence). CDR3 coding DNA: TGTGCCAGCACCAATGAACGGGAGATTAGCACAGATACGCAGTATTTT. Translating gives CASTNEREISTDTQYF.

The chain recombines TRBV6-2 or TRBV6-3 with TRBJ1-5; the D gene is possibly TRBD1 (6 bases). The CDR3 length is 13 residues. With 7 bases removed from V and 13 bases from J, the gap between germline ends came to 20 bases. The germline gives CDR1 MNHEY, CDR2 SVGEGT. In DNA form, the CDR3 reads TGTGCCAGCACCGGGACATCCCACATAAATCAGCATTTT. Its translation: CASTGTSHINQHF.

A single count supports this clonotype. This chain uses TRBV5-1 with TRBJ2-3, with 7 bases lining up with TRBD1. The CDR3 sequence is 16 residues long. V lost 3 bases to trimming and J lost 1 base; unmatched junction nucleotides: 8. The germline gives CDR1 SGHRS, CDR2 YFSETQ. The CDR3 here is CASSYRGPLGTDTQYF. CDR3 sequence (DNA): TGCGCCAGCAGCTATAGGGGGCCACTGGGCACAGATACGCAGTATTTT.

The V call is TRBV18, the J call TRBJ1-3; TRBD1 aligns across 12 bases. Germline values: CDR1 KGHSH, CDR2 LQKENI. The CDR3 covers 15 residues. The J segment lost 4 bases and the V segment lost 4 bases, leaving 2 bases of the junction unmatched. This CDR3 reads CASSRDRGQGNTIYF. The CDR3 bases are TGTGCCAGCTCACGGGACAGGGGGCAAGGAAACACCATATATTTT.

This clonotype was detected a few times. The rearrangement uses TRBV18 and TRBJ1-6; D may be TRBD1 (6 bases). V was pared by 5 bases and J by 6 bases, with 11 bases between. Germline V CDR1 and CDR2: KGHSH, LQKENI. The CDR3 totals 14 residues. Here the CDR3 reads CASSTQGINSPLHF. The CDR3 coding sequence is TGTGCCAGCTCAACACAGGGAATTAATTCACCCCTCCACTTT.

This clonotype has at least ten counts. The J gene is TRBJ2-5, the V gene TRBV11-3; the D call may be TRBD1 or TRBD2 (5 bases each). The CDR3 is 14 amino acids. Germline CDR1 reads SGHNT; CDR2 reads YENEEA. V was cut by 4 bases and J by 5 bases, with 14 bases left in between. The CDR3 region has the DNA TGTGCCAGCAGCTGGGGGACGGCGGCGGAGACCCAGTACTTC. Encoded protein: CASSWGTAAETQYF.

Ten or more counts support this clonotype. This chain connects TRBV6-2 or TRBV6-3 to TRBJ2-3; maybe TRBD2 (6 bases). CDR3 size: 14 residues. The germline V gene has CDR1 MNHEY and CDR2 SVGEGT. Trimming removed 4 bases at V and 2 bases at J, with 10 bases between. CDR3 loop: CASSLPGVTDTQYF. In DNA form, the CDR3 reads TGTGCCAGCAGTTTGCCGGGAGTCACAGATACGCAGTATTTT.

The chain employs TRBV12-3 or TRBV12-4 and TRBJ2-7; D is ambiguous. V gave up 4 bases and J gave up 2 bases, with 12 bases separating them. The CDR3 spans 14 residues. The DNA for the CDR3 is TGTGCCAGCAGTTATCGTTTAGGCGCCTACGAGCAGTACTTC. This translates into CASSYRLGAYEQYF.

This CDR3 is CASSAQGSLNTEAFF. The CDR3 region has the DNA TGTGCCAGCAGTGCCCAGGGGTCCTTGAACACTGAAGCTTTCTTT. The chain joins TRBV6-4 to TRBJ1-1, with a possible D match to TRBD1 (6 bases). Germline CDR1 and CDR2: MRHNA and SNTAGT. This CDR3 is 15 amino acids long. The V and J ends lost 4 bases and 0 bases respectively, with 12 bases between them.

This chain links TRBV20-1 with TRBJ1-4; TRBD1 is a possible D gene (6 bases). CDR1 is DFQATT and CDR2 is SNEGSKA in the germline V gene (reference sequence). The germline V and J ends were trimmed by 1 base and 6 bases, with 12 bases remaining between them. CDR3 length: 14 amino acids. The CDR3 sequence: CSARVGAGDEKLFF. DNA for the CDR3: TGCAGTGCTAGAGTTGGGGCAGGGGATGAAAAACTGTTTTTT.

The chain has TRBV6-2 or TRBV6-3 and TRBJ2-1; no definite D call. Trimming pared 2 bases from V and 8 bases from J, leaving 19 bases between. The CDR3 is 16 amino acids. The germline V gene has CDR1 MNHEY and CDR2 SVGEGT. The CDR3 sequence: CASSYGGDSHLDEQFF. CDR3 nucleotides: TGTGCCAGCAGTTACGGTGGGGATAGCCACTTAGATGAGCAGTTCTTC.

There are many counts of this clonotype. The CDR3 region is CSVNGRSWGTEGYTF. CDR3 in DNA: TGCAGCGTAAATGGAAGGTCATGGGGGACGGAAGGCTACACCTTC. V gene TRBV29-1 combines with J gene TRBJ1-2, with D tentatively TRBD1 (5 bases). The V gene lost 6 bases and the J gene lost 8 bases, with 25 bases spanning the gap. CDR3 length: 15 amino acids. Germline V lookup: CDR1 SQVTM, CDR2 ANQGSEA.

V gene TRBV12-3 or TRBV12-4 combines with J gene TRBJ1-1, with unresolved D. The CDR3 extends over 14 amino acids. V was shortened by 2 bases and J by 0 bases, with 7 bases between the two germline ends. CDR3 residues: CASSLRQLNTEAFF. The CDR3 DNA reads TGTGCCAGCAGTTTACGGCAGTTGAACACTGAAGCTTTCTTT.

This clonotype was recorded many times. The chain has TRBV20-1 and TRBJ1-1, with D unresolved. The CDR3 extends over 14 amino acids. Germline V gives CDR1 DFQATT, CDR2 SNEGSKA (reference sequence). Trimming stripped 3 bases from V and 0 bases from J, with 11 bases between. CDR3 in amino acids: CSARPTQMNTEAFF. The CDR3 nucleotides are TGCAGTGCTAGGCCGACACAGATGAACACTGAAGCTTTCTTT.

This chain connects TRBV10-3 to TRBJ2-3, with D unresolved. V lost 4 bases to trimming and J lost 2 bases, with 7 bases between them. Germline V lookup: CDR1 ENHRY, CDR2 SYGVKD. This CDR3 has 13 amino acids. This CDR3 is CAISGAITDTQYF. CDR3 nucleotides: TGTGCCATCAGTGGGGCTATCACAGATACGCAGTATTTT.